This T cell receptor beta chain was sequenced for a study of Ad26.COV2.S vaccination and SARS-CoV-2 variants. Generated by immunoSEQ multiplex PCR, the TCRdb table keeps only in-frame clones and is missing some. The sample has 150,000 to 200,000 clones, around nine tenths seen once; the top ten hold 5.5% to 6%. Findings and caveats of the study: From the TCR breadth and depth analyses, total T cell responses may have been underestimated.

As for this clone: Its antigen is unidentified.

V lost 1 base, J lost 1 base, and 10 bases lay in between. CDR1 and CDR2 from the germline V gene are MGHDK and SYGVNS. CDR3 length: 15 residues. The chain joins TRBV25-1 to TRBJ2-5, with unresolved D. Sequenced here: peripheral blood, sampled after recovery from COVID-19. The sequence came from a human donor who had recovered from COVID-19. Here the CDR3 reads CASSEWFAIQETQYF. Here the CDR3 DNA reads TGTGCCAGCAGTGAATGGTTCGCGATCCAAGAGACCCAGTACTTC.